The 8 T cell receptor beta chains below all came from one sample that was sequenced in a study of blood T cell repertoires in COVID-19. Profiled with immunoSEQ multiplex PCR; TCRdb holds only in-frame clones, not every one. The sample gives approximately 240,000 clones, 87% of which show up once; 6% to 7% is in the top ten. Sequencing was done on a sample of PBMCs or T cells enriched from blood (not recorded which). These receptors were obtained from a woman aged 25 to 39 with acute COVID-19.

This chain joins TRBV12-3 or TRBV12-4 and TRBJ2-7; D possibly corresponds to TRBD1 (5 bases). The CDR3 contains 13 residues. V lost 5 bases, J lost 4 bases, and 12 bases lay in between. Here the CDR3 DNA reads TGTGCCAGCAGTGCTGACAGTCAATACGAGCAGTACTTC. Encoded protein: CASSADSQYEQYF.

The chain carries TRBV30 and TRBJ1-4; 8 positions agree with TRBD1. This CDR3 comprises 15 residues. Germline CDR1 GTSNPN, CDR2 SVGIG (reference sequence). Losses at the gene ends were 1 base for V and 0 bases for J; bases not matched to a gene: 1. CDR3 sequence (DNA): TGTGCCTGGAGTGCAGGGGGCGCAACTAATGAAAAACTGTTTTTT. Residues: CAWSAGGATNEKLFF.

This chain joins TRBV28 and TRBJ2-1; 8 bases map to TRBD2. The CDR3 runs to 14 residues. Germline-derived CDR1 and CDR2 are MDHEN and SYDVKM. Losses at the gene ends were 6 bases for V and 8 bases for J; bases not matched to a gene: 9. CDR3 coding DNA: TGTGCCAGCAGGCCTCGGGGGGGGGCGGATGAGCAGTTCTTC. This codes for CASRPRGGADEQFF.

V usage is TRBV5-1 and J usage is TRBJ1-4; 8 bases agree with TRBD1. Unmatched junction bases numbered 10, after V lost 5 bases and J lost 4 bases. The CDR3 totals 16 residues. CDR1 and CDR2 (germline): SGHRS, YFSETQ. The CDR3 DNA follows: TGCGCCAGCAGATCCGGGACAGGTCGGGGTAATGAAAAACTGTTTTTT. Its translation: CASRSGTGRGNEKLFF.

V gene TRBV11-2 combines with J gene TRBJ2-3; D ambiguous. The CDR3 spans 14 residues. Deletions cut 6 bases from V and 0 bases from J, with 10 bases between. Germline-derived CDR1 and CDR2 are SGHAT and FQNNGV. The CDR3 DNA sequence: TGTGCCAGCAGGAGAATGGAGAGCACAGATACGCAGTATTTT. It encodes CASRRMESTDTQYF.

The chain uses TRBV5-6 and TRBJ1-2; D may be TRBD1 (6 bases). The CDR3 contains 15 residues. The V gene lost 1 base and the J gene lost 3 bases, with 13 bases spanning the gap. CDR1 and CDR2 from the germline V gene are SGHDT and YYEEEE. DNA for the CDR3: TGTGCCAGCAGCTTGAATAACAGGGTAGACTATGGCTACACCTTC. Translated: CASSLNNRVDYGYTF.

The V call is TRBV5-1, the J call TRBJ2-5; the match to TRBD1 covers 9 bases. Trimming at V came to 3 bases and at J to 5 bases, leaving 8 bases not matched to a gene. This CDR3 region has 15 residues. CDR1 is SGHRS, CDR2 YFSETQ, per germline. CDR3 nucleotide sequence: TGCGCCAGCAGCTGGGGACAGGGACCGGCGGAGACCCAGTACTTC. It encodes CASSWGQGPAETQYF.

V usage is TRBV4-1 and J usage is TRBJ2-3; D might be TRBD1 (5 bases). Germline V lookup: CDR1 MGHRA, CDR2 YSYEKL. Trimming removed 0 bases from V and 4 bases from J, with 5 bases in between. This CDR3 is 13 amino acids long. In nucleotides, the CDR3 is TGCGCCAGCAGCCAAGAAGGGGCAGATACGCAGTATTTT. The encoded protein is CASSQEGADTQYF.